The 21 T cell receptor beta chains listed next were all sequenced from one sample in a study of blood T cell repertoires in COVID-19. Produced via immunoSEQ multiplex PCR; TCRdb's table is partial and in-frame only. The table has some 230,000 clones, more than 75% seen once. The sample was peripheral blood. The receptors here all came from a woman older than 75 with COVID-19, enrolled during active disease.

This clone was detected only a few times. V is TRBV2 and J is TRBJ2-1; 10 positions agree with TRBD2. Germline trimming cut 6 bases from V and 7 bases from J; bases unmatched to any gene: 15. Per germline, CDR1 SNHLY and CDR2 FYNNEI. The CDR3 runs 17 residues. The CDR3 here is CASSSPGLATVGNEQFF. The CDR3 DNA follows: TGTGCCAGCAGCTCCCCGGGACTAGCGACGGTAGGAAATGAGCAGTTCTTC.

This chain uses TRBV7-3 with TRBJ1-1; TRBD1 is a possible D gene (5 bases). Germline values: CDR1 SGHTA, CDR2 FQGTGA. V lost 5 bases and J lost 2, with 9 bases in between. The CDR3 totals 13 residues. CDR3 DNA: TGTGCCAGCAGCCGACAGCTTAACACTGAAGCTTTCTTT. This sequence encodes CASSRQLNTEAFF. Full variable domain (rest looked up from reference TRBV7-3 and TRBJ1-1): GAGVSQTPSNKVTEKGKYVELRCDPISGHTALYWYRQSLGQGPEFLIYFQGTGAADDSGLPNDRFFAVRPEGSVSTLKIQRTERGDSAVYLCASSRQLNTEAFFGQGTRLTVV.

The V call is TRBV6-2 or TRBV6-3, the J call TRBJ2-1; D is undetermined. The V end was cut by 5 bases, the J end by 6 bases, with 11 bases between. Germline V CDR1 and CDR2: MNHEY, SVGEGT. The CDR3 is made up of 13 amino acids. This chain's CDR3 is CASSPETVNEQFF. CDR3 DNA sequence: TGTGCCAGCAGTCCGGAGACGGTCAATGAGCAGTTCTTC.

This CDR3 is CASRGRDYEQYF. The DNA for the CDR3 is TGTGCCAGCAGGGGCCGGGACTACGAGCAGTACTTC. The gene calls are TRBV2 and TRBJ2-7, with D tentatively TRBD2 (5 bases). V shed 6 bases and J shed 3 bases, with 9 bases lying between them. The length of the CDR3 is 12 residues. Germline-derived CDR1 and CDR2 are SNHLY and FYNNEI.

V and J are TRBV18 and TRBJ1-1; D possibly corresponds to TRBD1 (5 bases). Per germline, CDR1 KGHSH and CDR2 LQKENI. V was shortened by 6 bases and J by 7 bases, with 12 bases between the two germline ends. The CDR3 is 12 residues long. The CDR3: CASSLTELEAFF. The CDR3, as DNA: TGTGCCAGCTCCCTGACAGAGCTTGAAGCTTTCTTT.

CDR3 in amino acids: CASSLPLGELFF. Written as DNA, the CDR3 is TGTGCCAGCAGCTTGCCTCTCGGGGAACTGTTTTTT. The chain employs TRBV5-6 and TRBJ1-4, with D uncertain. The V end lost 1 base, the J end lost 12 bases, and 10 bases lay between the germline ends. This CDR3 spans 12 amino acids. The germline CDR1 and CDR2 sequences are SGHDT and YYEEEE.

The chain employs TRBV28 and TRBJ1-5; TRBD1 aligns across 7 bases. The CDR3 loop spans 16 amino acids. Trimming removed 4 bases from V and 3 bases from J; junction bases left unmatched: 9. CDR1 and CDR2 (germline): MDHEN, SYDVKM. CDR3 loop: CASSSVSGGNNQPQHF. As DNA, the CDR3 is TGTGCCAGCAGTTCCGTCTCAGGGGGAAACAATCAGCCCCAGCATTTT.

The chain combines TRBV10-3 with TRBJ2-1; no clear D gene. Germline CDR1 reads ENHRY; CDR2 reads SYGVKD. V was cut by 7 bases and J by 8 bases, with 15 bases left in between. This CDR3 contains 13 residues. Written as DNA, the CDR3 is TGTGCCATCATGGGCCACCCAACGGATGAGCAGTTCTTC. Translation: CAIMGHPTDEQFF.

This clone was counted a few times. This chain joins TRBV6-5 and TRBJ1-1; D perhaps matches TRBD1 (6 bases). V lost 6 bases and J 1 base, leaving 15 bases between the germline ends. The CDR3 totals 15 residues. The germline CDR1 and CDR2 sequences are MNHEY and SVGAGI. The CDR3 is CASRWDTLPNTEAFF. Here the CDR3 DNA reads TGTGCCAGCAGATGGGACACCTTACCGAACACTGAAGCTTTCTTT.

V is TRBV6-5 and J is TRBJ2-7; 7 bases fit TRBD1. Trimming took 5 bases from V and 6 from J; bases not matched to a gene: 13. From germline, CDR1 is MNHEY and CDR2 SVGAGI. The CDR3 has 15 amino acids. The CDR3 protein is CASSLYEGARLEQYF. The CDR3 nucleotides are TGTGCCAGCAGTCTCTATGAGGGGGCCAGACTCGAGCAGTACTTC.

This clone was picked up a small number of times. This chain uses TRBV10-3 with TRBJ2-5, with TRBD2 matching 7 bases. The V gene's germline CDR1 is ENHRY and CDR2 SYGVKD. The CDR3 is 14 residues long. V shed 5 bases, J shed 1 base, and the junction held 4 bases outside the gene matches. CDR3 DNA: TGTGCCATCAGTCCACGGACTAGCCAAGAGACCCAGTACTTC. Translation: CAISPRTSQETQYF.

V is TRBV3-1 (or the pseudogene TRBV3-2) and J is TRBJ2-5, with 7 bases aligning to TRBD2. V dropped 4 bases and J dropped 3; count of bases not matched to a gene: 8. Germline V gene lookup returns CDR1 LGHDT and CDR2 YNNKEL (reference sequence). This CDR3 comprises 15 residues. The CDR3 sequence: CASSLRRGGKETQYF. CDR3 coding DNA: TGTGCCAGCAGCCTGCGGCGCGGGGGTAAAGAGACCCAGTACTTC.

The rearrangement uses TRBV6-5 and TRBJ1-2, with 7 bases matching TRBD1. Unmatched junction bases numbered 10, after V lost 5 bases and J lost 7 bases. Germline CDR1 is MNHEY and CDR2 is SVGAGI. The CDR3 sequence is 14 residues long. The CDR3 coding sequence is TGTGCCAGCAGTCTCCAACGACAGGGATTTGGCTACACCTTC. Its translation: CASSLQRQGFGYTF.

The chain combines TRBV28 with TRBJ2-1; perhaps TRBD1 as D (5 bases). Trimming removed 6 bases from V and 4 bases from J, with 10 bases in between. CDR1 is MDHEN, CDR2 SYDVKM, per germline. The CDR3 totals 13 residues. The CDR3 region is CASRPTVYNEQFF. CDR3 coding DNA: TGTGCCAGCAGACCGACAGTTTACAATGAGCAGTTCTTC.

The chain employs TRBV5-4 and TRBJ2-5; 14 bases match TRBD2. This CDR3 region has 18 residues. The V gene end was trimmed by 4 bases and the J gene end by 2 bases; junction bases not matched to a gene: 10. Germline assignment: CDR1 SGHNT and CDR2 YYREEE (reference sequence). The CDR3 loop reads CASSKGLAGDTRQETQYF. The CDR3 nucleotides read TGTGCCAGCAGCAAGGGACTAGCGGGGGACACCAGACAAGAGACCCAGTACTTC. The full variable domain, completed using reference TRBV5-4 and TRBJ2-5, is ETGVTQSPTHLIKTRGQQVTLRCSSQSGHNTVSWYQQALGQGPQFIFQYYREEENGRGNFPPRFSGLQFPNYSSELNVNALELDDSALYLCASSKGLAGDTRQETQYFGPGTRLLVL.

This clone was seen a few times. V gene TRBV30 combines with J gene TRBJ1-2; no definite D call. This CDR3 contains 13 residues. The germline V and J ends were trimmed by 2 bases and 4 bases, with 11 bases remaining between them. Germline loops: CDR1 GTSNPN, CDR2 SVGIG (reference sequence). The CDR3 sequence: CAWSTGRFYGYTF. The CDR3, as DNA: TGTGCCTGGAGTACGGGGAGGTTCTATGGCTACACCTTC.

The chain joins TRBV7-2 to TRBJ1-1; D perhaps matches TRBD1 (6 bases). V was trimmed by 4 bases and J by 2 bases, leaving 17 bases between them. The CDR3 covers 16 residues. Germline lookup yields CDR1 SGHTA and CDR2 FQGNSA. CDR3 residues: CASSYRWQGSNTEAFF. For the CDR3, the DNA is TGTGCCAGCAGCTACCGGTGGCAGGGGAGTAACACTGAAGCTTTCTTT.

The chain has TRBV28 and TRBJ1-2; the D gene is possibly TRBD1 (5 bases). Per germline, CDR1 MDHEN and CDR2 SYDVKM. The germline V and J ends were trimmed by 3 bases and 4 bases, with 12 bases remaining between them. CDR3 length: 14 residues. As DNA, the CDR3 is TGTGCCAGCAGTTTGTCAGGGATGGGCTATGGCTACACCTTC. Translation: CASSLSGMGYGYTF.

A word on this clone: It is unclear where the CDR3 begins or ends on the DNA, so no DNA is shown, and the CDR3 is as TCRdb lists it. The rearrangement links TRBV30 to TRBJ2-7; TRBD1 is the table's D call, not checked against the DNA. Germline CDR1 reads GTSNPN; CDR2 reads SVGIG (reference sequence). From its first to its last residue, the CDR3 has 18 amino acids. The CDR3 region is CACPRGQGVGTGTFGLYF.

V is TRBV18 and J is TRBJ2-7; TRBD1 agrees at 9 bases. The CDR3 spans 19 residues. Germline CDR1 and CDR2: KGHSH and LQKENI. V trimming: 4 bases; J trimming: 3 bases; junction bases outside the gene matches: 19. The CDR3 bases are TGTGCCAGCTCACTCACTGCACAGGGGGCGCCAAGATCCCACTACGAGCAGTACTTC. Translated, it gives CASSLTAQGAPRSHYEQYF.

This chain uses TRBV14 with TRBJ1-2; D ambiguous. CDR1 SGHDN and CDR2 FVKESK come from the germline V gene. Trimming pared 4 bases from V and 2 bases from J, leaving 11 bases between. CDR3 length: 14 residues. CDR3 DNA: TGTGCCAGCAGCCGTTTGTCACAGAACTATGGCTACACCTTC. Amino acid sequence: CASSRLSQNYGYTF.